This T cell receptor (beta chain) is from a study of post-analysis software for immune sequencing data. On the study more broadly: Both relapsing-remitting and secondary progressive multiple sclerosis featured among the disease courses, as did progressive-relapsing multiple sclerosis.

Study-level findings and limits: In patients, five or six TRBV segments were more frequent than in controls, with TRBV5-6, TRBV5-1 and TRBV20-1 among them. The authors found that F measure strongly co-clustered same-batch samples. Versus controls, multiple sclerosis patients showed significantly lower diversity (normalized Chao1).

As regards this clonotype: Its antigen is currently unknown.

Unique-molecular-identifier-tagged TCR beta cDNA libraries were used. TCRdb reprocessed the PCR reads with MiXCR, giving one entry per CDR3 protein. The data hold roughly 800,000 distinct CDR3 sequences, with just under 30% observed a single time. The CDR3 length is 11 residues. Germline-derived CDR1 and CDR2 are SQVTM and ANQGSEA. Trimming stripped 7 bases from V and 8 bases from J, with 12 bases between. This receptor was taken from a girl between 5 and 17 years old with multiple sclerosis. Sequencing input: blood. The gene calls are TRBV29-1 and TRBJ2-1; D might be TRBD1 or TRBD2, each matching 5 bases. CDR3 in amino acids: CSATGSDEQFF. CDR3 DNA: TGCAGCGCCACAGGTAGCGATGAGCAGTTCTTC.